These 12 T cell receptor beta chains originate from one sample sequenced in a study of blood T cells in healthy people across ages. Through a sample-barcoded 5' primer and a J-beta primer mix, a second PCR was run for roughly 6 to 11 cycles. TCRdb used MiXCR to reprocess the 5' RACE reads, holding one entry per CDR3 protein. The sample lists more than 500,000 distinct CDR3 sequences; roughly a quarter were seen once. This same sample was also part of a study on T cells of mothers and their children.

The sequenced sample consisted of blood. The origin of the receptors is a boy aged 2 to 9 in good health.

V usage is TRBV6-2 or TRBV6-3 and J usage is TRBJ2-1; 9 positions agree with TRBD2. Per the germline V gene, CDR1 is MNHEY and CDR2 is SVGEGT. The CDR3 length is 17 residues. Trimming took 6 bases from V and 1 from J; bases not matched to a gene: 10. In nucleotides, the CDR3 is TGTGCCAGCAGACGCTCCCCCGGACTAGCGTCCTACAATGAGCAGTTCTTC. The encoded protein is CASRRSPGLASYNEQFF.

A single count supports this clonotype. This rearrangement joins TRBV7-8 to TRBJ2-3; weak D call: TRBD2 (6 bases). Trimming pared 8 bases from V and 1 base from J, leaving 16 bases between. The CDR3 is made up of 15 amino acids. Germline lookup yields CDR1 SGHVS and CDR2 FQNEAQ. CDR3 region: CASQRWTTGTDTQYF. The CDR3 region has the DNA TGTGCCAGCCAACGGTGGACTACCGGCACAGATACGCAGTATTTT.

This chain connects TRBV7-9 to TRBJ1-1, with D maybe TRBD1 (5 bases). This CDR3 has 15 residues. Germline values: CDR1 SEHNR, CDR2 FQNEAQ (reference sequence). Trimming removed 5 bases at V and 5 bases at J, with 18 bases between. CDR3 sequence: CASSPPGLWTTEAFF. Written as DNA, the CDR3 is TGTGCCAGCAGCCCACCGGGCCTTTGGACAACTGAAGCTTTCTTT.

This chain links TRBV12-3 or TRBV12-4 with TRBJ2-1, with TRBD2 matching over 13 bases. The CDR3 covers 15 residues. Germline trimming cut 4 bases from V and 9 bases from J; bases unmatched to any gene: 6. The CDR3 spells CASSSGLAGAGEQFF. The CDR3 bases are TGTGCCAGCAGTTCCGGACTAGCGGGGGCGGGTGAGCAGTTCTTC.

CDR3 amino acids: CSAHPRSGQATDTQYF. CDR3 nucleotide sequence: TGCAGTGCCCACCCGCGGTCCGGACAGGCCACAGATACGCAGTATTTT. The gene calls are TRBV20-1 and TRBJ2-3, with 7 bases fitting TRBD1. The ends lost 6 bases at V and 2 bases at J; junction bases unmatched: 14. The CDR3 covers 16 residues. Per germline, CDR1 DFQATT and CDR2 SNEGSKA (reference sequence).

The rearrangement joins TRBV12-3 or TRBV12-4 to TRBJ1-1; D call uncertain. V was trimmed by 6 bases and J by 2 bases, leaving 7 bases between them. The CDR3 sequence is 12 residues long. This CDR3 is CASRHKNTEAFF. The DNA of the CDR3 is TGTGCCAGCAGGCACAAAAACACTGAAGCTTTCTTT.

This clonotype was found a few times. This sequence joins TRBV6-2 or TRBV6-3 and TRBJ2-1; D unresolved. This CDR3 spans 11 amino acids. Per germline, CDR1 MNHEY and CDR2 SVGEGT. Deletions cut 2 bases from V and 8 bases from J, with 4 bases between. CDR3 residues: CASSYRDEQFF. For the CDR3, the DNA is TGTGCCAGCAGTTACAGGGATGAGCAGTTCTTC.

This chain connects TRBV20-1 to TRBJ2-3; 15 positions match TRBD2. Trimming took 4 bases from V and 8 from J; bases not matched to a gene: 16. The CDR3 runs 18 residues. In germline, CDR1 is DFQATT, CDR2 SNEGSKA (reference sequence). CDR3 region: CSATGTSGGFTSSGTQYF. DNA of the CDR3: TGCAGTGCTACCGGGACTAGCGGGGGGTTTACATCAAGCGGTACGCAGTATTTT.

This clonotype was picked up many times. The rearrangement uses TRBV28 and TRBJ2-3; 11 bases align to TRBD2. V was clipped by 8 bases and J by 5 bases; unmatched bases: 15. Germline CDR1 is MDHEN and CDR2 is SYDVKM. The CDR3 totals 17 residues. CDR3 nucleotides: TGTGCCAGCGGAAGTTGGGCTAGCGGGAGGTTCAAAGATACGCAGTATTTT. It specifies CASGSWASGRFKDTQYF.

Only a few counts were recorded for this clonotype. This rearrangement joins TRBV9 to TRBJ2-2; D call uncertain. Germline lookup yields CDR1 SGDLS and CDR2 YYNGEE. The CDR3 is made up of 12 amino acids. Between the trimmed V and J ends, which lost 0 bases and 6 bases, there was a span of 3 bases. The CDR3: CASSVVAGELFF. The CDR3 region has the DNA TGTGCCAGCAGCGTAGTTGCCGGGGAGCTGTTTTTT.

CDR3 sequence: CASSQLPLAGEETQYF. CDR3 coding DNA: TGCGCCAGCAGCCAACTACCCTTAGCGGGAGAAGAGACCCAGTACTTC. This rearrangement joins TRBV4-1 to TRBJ2-5; 9 bases map to TRBD2. V gave up 2 bases and J gave up 3 bases; unmatched junction bases: 7. The CDR3 has 16 amino acids. The V gene's germline CDR1 is MGHRA and CDR2 YSYEKL.

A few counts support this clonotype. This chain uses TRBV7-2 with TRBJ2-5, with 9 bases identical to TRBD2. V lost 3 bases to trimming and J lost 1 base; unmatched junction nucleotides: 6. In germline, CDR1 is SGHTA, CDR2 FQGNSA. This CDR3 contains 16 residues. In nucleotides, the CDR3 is TGTGCCAGCAGCTTCGGTAGCGGGAGAGCCCAAGAGACCCAGTACTTC. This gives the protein CASSFGSGRAQETQYF.